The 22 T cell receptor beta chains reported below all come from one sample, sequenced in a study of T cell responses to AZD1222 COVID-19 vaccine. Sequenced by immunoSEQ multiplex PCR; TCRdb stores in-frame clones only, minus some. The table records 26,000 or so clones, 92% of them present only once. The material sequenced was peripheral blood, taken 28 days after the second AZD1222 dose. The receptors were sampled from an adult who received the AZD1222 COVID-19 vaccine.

The CDR3 protein is CASSLGRQGRGNQPQHF. CDR3 coding DNA: TGTGCCAGCAGCTTAGGGAGACAGGGGCGAGGAAATCAGCCCCAGCATTTT. The V and J genes are TRBV7-9 and TRBJ1-5, with TRBD1 identical over 8 bases. J gave up 4 bases and V 1 base, and 9 bases lay outside the gene matches. The germline V gene encodes CDR1 SEHNR and CDR2 FQNEAQ (reference sequence). This CDR3 has 17 residues. The entire variable domain, with the rest obtained from reference TRBV7-9 and TRBJ1-5, is as follows: DTGVSQNPRHKITKRGQNVTFRCDPISEHNRLYWYRQTLGQGPEFLTYFQNEAQLEKSRLLSDRFSAERPKGSFSTLEIQRTEQGDSAMYLCASSLGRQGRGNQPQHFGDGTRLSIL.

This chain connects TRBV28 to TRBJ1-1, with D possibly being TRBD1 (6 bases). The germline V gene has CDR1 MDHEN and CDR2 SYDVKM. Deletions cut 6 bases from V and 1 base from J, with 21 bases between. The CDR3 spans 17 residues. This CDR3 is CASSSPTMTGRNTEAFF. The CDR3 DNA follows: TGTGCCAGCAGCAGTCCAACGATGACAGGAAGGAACACTGAAGCTTTCTTT.

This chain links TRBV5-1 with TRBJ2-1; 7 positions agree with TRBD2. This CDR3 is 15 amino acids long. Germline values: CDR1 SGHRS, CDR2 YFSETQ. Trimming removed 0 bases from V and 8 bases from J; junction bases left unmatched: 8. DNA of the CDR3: TGCGCCAGCAGCTTGGCCCCCGGGAGGAACGATGAGCAGTTCTTC. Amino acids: CASSLAPGRNDEQFF.

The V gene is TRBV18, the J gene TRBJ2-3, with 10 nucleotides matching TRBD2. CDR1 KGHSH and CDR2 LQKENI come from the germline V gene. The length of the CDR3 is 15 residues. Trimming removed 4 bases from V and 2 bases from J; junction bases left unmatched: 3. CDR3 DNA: TGTGCCAGCTCACTACTAGCGGGGTCCACAGATACGCAGTATTTT. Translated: CASSLLAGSTDTQYF.

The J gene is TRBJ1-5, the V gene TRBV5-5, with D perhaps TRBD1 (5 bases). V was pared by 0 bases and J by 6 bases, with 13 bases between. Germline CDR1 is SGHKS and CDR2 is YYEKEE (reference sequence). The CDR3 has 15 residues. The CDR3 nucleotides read TGTGCCAGCAGCTTGGCGGGGGGATTCGGTCAGCCCCAGCATTTT. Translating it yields CASSLAGGFGQPQHF.

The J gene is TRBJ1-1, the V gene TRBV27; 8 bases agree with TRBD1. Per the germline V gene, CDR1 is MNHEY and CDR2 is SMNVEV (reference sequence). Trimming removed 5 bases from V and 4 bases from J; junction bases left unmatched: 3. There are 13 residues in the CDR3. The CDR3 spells CASSAGGVTEAFF. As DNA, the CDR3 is TGTGCCAGCAGTGCAGGGGGCGTCACTGAAGCTTTCTTT.

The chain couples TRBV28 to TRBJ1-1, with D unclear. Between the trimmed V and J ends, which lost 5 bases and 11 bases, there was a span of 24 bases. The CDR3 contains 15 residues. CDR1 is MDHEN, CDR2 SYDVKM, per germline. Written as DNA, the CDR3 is TGTGCCAGCAGTCCGCCTGGTAGGGTGGGTATTACGGCTTTCTTT. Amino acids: CASSPPGRVGITAFF.

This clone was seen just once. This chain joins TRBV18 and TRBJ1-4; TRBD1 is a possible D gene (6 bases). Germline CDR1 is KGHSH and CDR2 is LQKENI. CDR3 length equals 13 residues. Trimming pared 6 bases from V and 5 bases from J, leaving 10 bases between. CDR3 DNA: TGTGCCAGCTCCTCCGGACAGAATGAAAAACTGTTTTTT. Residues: CASSSGQNEKLFF.

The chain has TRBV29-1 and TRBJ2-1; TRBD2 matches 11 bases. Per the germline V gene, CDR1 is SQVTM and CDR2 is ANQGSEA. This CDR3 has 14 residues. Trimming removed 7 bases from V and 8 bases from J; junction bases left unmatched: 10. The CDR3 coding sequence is TGCAGCGCCGAAGGACTAGCGGGTTTCGATGAGCAGTTCTTC. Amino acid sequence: CSAEGLAGFDEQFF.

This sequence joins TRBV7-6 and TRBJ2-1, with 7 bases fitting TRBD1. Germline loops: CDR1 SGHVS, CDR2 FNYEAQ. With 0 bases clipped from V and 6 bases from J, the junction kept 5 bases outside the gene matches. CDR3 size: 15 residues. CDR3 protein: CASSLAPAGGNEQFF. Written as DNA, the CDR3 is TGTGCCAGCAGCTTAGCGCCGGCAGGGGGCAATGAGCAGTTCTTC.

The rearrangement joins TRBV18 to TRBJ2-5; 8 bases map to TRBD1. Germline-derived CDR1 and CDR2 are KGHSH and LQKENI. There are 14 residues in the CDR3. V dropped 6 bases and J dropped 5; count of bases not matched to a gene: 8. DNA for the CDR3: TGTGCCAGCTCTCCCTCAGGGGGCAAGGAGACCCAGTACTTC. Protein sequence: CASSPSGGKETQYF.

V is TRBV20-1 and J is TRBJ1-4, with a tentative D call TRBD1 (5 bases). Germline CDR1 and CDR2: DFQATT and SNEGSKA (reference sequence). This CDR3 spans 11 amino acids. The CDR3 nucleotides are TGCAGGGACACGACAGATGAAAAACTGTTTTTT. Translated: CRDTTDEKLFF.

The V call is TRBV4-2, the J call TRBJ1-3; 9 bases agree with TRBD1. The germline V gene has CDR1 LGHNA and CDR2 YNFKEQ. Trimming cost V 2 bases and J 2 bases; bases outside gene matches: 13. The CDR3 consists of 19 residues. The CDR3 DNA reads TGTGCCAGCAGCCAAACCATAGGGGATAACAGGGGGCCTGGAAACACCATATATTTT. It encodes CASSQTIGDNRGPGNTIYF.

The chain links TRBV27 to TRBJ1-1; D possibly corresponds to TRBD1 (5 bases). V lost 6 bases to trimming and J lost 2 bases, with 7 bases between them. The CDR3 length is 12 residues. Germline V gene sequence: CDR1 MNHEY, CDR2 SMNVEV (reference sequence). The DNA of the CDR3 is TGTGCCAGCAGAACAGGCAACACTGAAGCTTTCTTT. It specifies CASRTGNTEAFF.

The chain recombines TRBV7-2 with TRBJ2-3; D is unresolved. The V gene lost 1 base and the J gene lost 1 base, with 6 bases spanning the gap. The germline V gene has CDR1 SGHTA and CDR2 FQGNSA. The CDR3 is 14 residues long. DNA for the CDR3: TGTGCCAGCAGCTTAGGCGGTCGCACAGATACGCAGTATTTT. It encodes CASSLGGRTDTQYF.

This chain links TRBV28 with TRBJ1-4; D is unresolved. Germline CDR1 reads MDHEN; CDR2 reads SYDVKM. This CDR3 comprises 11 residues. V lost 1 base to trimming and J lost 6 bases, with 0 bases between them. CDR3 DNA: TGTGCCAGCAGTTTATATGAAAAACTGTTTTTT. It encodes CASSLYEKLFF.

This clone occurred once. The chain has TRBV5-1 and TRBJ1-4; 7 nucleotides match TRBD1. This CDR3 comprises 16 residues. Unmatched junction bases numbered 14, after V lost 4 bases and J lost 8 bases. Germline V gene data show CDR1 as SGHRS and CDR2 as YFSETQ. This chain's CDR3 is CASSPQGGLLGEKLFF. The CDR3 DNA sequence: TGCGCCAGCAGCCCCCAGGGGGGCCTACTAGGGGAAAAACTGTTTTTT. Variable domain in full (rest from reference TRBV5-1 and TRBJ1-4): KAGVTQTPRYLIKTRGQQVTLSCSPISGHRSVSWYQQTPGQGLQFLFEYFSETQRNKGNFPGRFSGRQFSNSRSEMNVSTLELGDSALYLCASSPQGGLLGEKLFFGSGTQLSVL.

The CDR3 DNA follows: TGTGCCAGCAGCCGGGCGGGACAGGGCATCACCGGGGAGCTGTTTTTT. It encodes CASSRAGQGITGELFF. The V call is TRBV28, the J call TRBJ2-2, with 9 bases that match TRBD1. V was pared by 6 bases and J by 4 bases, with 9 bases of the junction left unmatched. CDR3 length: 16 residues. CDR1 and CDR2 from the germline V gene are MDHEN and SYDVKM.

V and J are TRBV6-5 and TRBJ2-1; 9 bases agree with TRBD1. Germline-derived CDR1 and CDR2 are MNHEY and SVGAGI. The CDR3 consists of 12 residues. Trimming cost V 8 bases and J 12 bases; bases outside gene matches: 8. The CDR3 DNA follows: TGTGCCAGCCGGACAGGGGAGACTTCGCAGTTCTTC. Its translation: CASRTGETSQFF.

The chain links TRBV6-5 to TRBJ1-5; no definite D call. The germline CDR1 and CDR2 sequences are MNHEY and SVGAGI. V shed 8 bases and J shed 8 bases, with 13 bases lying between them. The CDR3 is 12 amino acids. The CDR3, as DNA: TGTGCCAGCGGAGTTCTGTGGGAGCCCCAGCATTTT. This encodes CASGVLWEPQHF.

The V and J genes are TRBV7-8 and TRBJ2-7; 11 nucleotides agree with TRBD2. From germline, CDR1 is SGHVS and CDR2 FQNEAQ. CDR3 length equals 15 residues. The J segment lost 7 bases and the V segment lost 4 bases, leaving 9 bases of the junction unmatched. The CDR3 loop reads CASSSMTSGTGEQYF. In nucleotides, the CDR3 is TGTGCCAGCAGCTCCATGACTAGCGGGACAGGAGAGCAGTACTTC.

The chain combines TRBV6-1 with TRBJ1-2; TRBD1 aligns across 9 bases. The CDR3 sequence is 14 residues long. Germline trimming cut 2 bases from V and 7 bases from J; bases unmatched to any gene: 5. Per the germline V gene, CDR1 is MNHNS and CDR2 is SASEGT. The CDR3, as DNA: TGTGCCAGCAGTGAATGGACAGGGGAGTCTGGCTACACCTTC. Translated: CASSEWTGESGYTF.